The source of this T cell receptor beta chain is a study of T-cell reconstitution after alpha-beta-depleted transplantation in children. General study points: Approximately two months post-transplant, alpha-beta T cells reportedly originated from several hundred expanded graft clones.

The V and J ends lost 3 bases and 0 bases respectively, with 17 bases between them. The CDR3 has 17 residues. Concerning this clonotype: The target antigen is unknown.

Molecular barcoding with unique molecular identifiers was used for the TCRbeta library. Each CDR3 protein gets one entry after TCRdb re-called the PCR reads with MiXCR. The data show 300,000 to 400,000 distinct CDR3 sequences, roughly 16% seen once. Sequenced material: PBMCs, mostly from graft donor cells, taken 360 days after TCRalphabeta/CD19-depleted stem cell transplant. This rearrangement joins TRBV12-3 or TRBV12-4 to TRBJ2-5; D unclear. This receptor was identified in a male patient aged 2-10 years who had a stem cell transplant for acute lymphoblastic leukemia, so the T cells may come from the graft donor. The CDR3 DNA sequence: TGTGCCAGCAGTTTGAAGGGCTCTGGGCGGAACCAAGAGACCCAGTACTTC. Protein product: CASSLKGSGRNQETQYF.